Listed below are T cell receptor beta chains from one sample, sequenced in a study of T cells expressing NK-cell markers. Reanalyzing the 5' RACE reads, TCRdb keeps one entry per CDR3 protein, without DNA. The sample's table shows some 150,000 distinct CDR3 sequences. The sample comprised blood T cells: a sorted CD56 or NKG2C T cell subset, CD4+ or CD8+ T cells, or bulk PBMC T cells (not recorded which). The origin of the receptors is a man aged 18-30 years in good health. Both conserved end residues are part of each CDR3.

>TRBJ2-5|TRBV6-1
CASTRQDQETQYF
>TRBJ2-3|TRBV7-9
CASSLETTDTQYF
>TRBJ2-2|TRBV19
CASSIRLQAGTGELFF
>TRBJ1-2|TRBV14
CASSQADSYGYTF
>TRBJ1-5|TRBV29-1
CSVGQGGINQPQHF
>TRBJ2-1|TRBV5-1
CASSLSSLIYNEQFF
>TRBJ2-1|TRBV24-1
CATSDPNPVHPTYNEQFF
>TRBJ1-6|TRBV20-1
CSARDGELLRVSYNSPLHF
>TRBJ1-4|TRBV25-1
CASGTGEKLFF
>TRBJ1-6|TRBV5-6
CASSPGPGGSPLHF
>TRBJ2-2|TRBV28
CAIGDLDTGELFF
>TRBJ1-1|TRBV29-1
CSVERGGLEAFF
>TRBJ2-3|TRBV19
CASRRGQADTQYF
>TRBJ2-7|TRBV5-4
CASSHLGQGSHEQYF
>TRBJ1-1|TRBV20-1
CSARALGQGVEAFF
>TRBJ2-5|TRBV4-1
CASSQEHGRAQETQYF
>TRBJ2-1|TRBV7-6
CASSDTGTSVYNEQFF
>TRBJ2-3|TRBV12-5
CASGPAWEDAHTQYF
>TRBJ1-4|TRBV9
CASSAAGTGDEKLFF
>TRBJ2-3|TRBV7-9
CASSLAESVPTDTQYF
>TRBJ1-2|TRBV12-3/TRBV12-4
CASRPRGDIYGYTF
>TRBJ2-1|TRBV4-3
CASSQAGDNEQFF
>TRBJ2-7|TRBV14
CASSPRQTPYEQYF
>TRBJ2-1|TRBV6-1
CASSPPPDSYKYNEQFF
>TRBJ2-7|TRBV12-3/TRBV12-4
CASTGGSSYEQYF
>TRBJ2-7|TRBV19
CASSIYLGYEQYF
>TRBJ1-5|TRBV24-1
CATSDWGQPQHF
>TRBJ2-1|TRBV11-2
CASSLVQPPVLNGQFF
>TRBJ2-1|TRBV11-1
CASSPTTGTSGRIGLVGEQFF
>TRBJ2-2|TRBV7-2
CASSLALTGRRTGELFF
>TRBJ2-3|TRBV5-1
CASSLVDRARTDTQYF
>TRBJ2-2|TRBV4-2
CASSQGLAGEGAGELFF
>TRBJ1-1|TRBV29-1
CSVLTGGSEAFF
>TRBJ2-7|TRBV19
CASGTSPYEQYF
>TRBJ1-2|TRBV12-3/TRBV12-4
CASSQNRGYGYTF
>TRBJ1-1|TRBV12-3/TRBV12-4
CASSFQPGDLTEAFF
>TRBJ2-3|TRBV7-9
CASSLAGTGTDTQYF
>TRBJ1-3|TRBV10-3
CATTGGSGNTIYF
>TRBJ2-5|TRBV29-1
CSVGLRVGSGETQYF
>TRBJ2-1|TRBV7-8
CASSLFGGNNEQFF
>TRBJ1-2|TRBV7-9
CASSFNRIHDGYTF
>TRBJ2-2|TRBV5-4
CASSYEVNTGELFF
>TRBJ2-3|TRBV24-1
CATSEPHGGDTQYF
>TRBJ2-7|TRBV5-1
CASSLYGRAEEQYF
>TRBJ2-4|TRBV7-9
CASSPKWGDIQYF
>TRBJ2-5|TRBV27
CASSLGSGKQETQYF
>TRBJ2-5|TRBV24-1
CATSETDQETQYF
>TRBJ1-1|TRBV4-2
CASSQDVTGLNTEAFF